This T cell receptor (beta chain) was captured by sequencing in a study of cytomegalovirus exposure and HLA in healthy donors (dated by TCRdb to 2016 to 2017). About the full investigation: In an earlier analysis of 587 of the donors, 250 to 350 Gb of sequence data and 95 million to 130 million unique TCR beta sequences from some 170 million T cells were reported. Along with the roughly 670-subject first cohort, a separate validation cohort of around 120 different subjects was used. Because of strong linkage in the cohort, roughly five DR-DQ haplotypes were treated as single units for association and clustering. To decide whether each TCR beta V gene segment behaved as functional or pseudogenic, an earlier analysis of some 600 of the donors relied on high-throughput TCR beta sequencing. Around 300 gigabases of sequencing data and 80 million or so unique TCR sequences were included in an early release covering about 600 HLA-typed donors. In the later analysis, no new phenotypic data were used to find candidate immune exposures; instead, reliance was placed on TCR beta sequences and their occurrence across donors. Of the roughly 390 genotyped donors, roughly 76% were placed in the genetic ancestry cluster associated with self-reported Caucasian donors. Donor age, sex, ethnicity and CMV serostatus were compiled together with the repertoire data. The study aimed to test whether cataloging public T cell receptors could reveal signatures of past pathogen exposure. Typing coverage varied by locus: about 620-630 donors for A, B, C, DRB1 and DQB1; approximately 500 for DQA1; more than 600 for DPA1; around 490 for DPB1. Class I and class II HLA loci were covered by the typing at four-digit resolution. All discovery cohort repertoires had been generated using a single sequencing platform. To predict cytomegalovirus infection status, the study combined high-throughput TCR immunosequencing, statistical association of individual TCRs with disease status, and machine learning. A later analysis re-examined previously published TCR beta repertoires from 500 to 700 donors and added high-resolution HLA genotyping to investigate patterns of TCR occurrence. The study used immunosequencing to profile the T cell repertoires of more than 650 subjects and linked those repertoires to cytomegalovirus serostatus. A later genetic analysis took genome-wide SNP genotypes for 398 of the 666 donors and used that subset as a discovery cohort. Across 398 genotyped donors of the cohort, an average of approximately 220,000 unique TCR beta nucleotide sequences per donor were sequenced, and roughly 17% of those sequences were non-productive.

Results the study describes overall, beyond this receptor: In a later analysis, most CMV-associated TCR beta chains were found to appear HLA-restricted, with HLA associations seemingly driven largely by CMV exposure. A later genetic analysis reported fewer N-insertions in productive TCRs among donors in an Asian-associated ancestry cluster than the approximately 670-donor mean. A later analysis found that TCR association rates varied across HLA loci, with DRB1 alleles showing the most associated TCRs and HLA-C alleles the fewest. In an earlier analysis of 587 of the donors, most TCR beta V segments appeared in productive rearrangements about 90% or about 30% of the time, broadly matching IMGT annotations. V-gene and J-gene trimming of TCR beta chains was associated with a missense DCLRE1C variant in a later genetic analysis, and the association was replicated in an independent cohort. CMV serostatus was the only immune exposure information available for the cohort. Roughly uniform sequencing depth across donors was assumed in presence/absence analyses, although this assumption may not hold. According to a later analysis, parvovirus B19, influenza, CMV and Epstein-Barr virus appeared linked to several top co-occurrence clusters. A group of highly shared sequence variants was considered likely to be a technical artifact of the sequencing pipeline. The study gave a list of about 170 TCR beta chains associated with cytomegalovirus. Only TCR beta chains were sequenced in this cohort, and the absence of alpha or paired-chain data limited detectable features. In a later analysis, around 15,000 TCR beta sequences were associated with specific HLA alleles at a false discovery rate of 0.05. Because HLA typing was missing for some donors at each locus, association tests included only the typed subset. In both the original and validation cohorts, the classifier was reported to diagnose cytomegalovirus status with high specificity and sensitivity. Most TCR sequences were seen in very few donors, while some public TCRs were found in many individuals. Compared with equally common non-associated chains, HLA-associated TCR beta chains in a later analysis were more clonally expanded and had lower generation probabilities. Three of the identified cytomegalovirus-associated TCR beta chains were confirmed in vitro to be specific for cytomegalovirus antigens. When HLA alleles, especially DR and DQ, strongly co-occurred, attributing TCR associations to individual alleles was difficult. The authors suggested that the approach could potentially be generalized to other disease states and immunological phenotypes. A further reported finding was that TCR beta sequences accurately predicted the HLA-A and HLA-B alleles for most subjects in the first cohort. Correlated functional status among segregating V segments might reflect linkage disequilibrium, but an unknown experimental factor could not be ruled out. Some IMGT-functional V segments, including TRBV6-2 and TRBV6-3, could not be told apart with the 87-base-pair reads, so those segments were excluded. About 17 rarely observed V segments, including chromosome 9 orphons, were excluded from the earlier analysis of about 500 of the donors because counts were too low.

Library preparation employed the immunoSEQ multiplex PCR assay. A mixture of 60 forward primers for TCR Vbeta segments and 13 reverse primers for TCR Jbeta segments was used in the multiplex PCR. The CDR3 region of rearranged TCR beta genes was amplified from genomic DNA by a multiplex PCR assay. The Illumina HiSeq System was used to sequence the amplified TCR beta libraries as 87-base-pair reads. Processing in the source paper ran as follows. In a later analysis, tens of millions of unique TCR beta chains were counted across the roughly 670 repertoires, and around 10 million of these chains were shared by at least two donors. Raw reads were error-corrected and collapsed into unique sequences with a nearest-neighbor algorithm that merged closely related sequences to remove PCR and sequencing errors. To assign V, D and J gene segments, CDR3 sequences were aligned to IMGT reference sequences. For a sequence to be retained, at least a six-nucleotide match to both a V gene segment and a J gene segment was required. A rearrangement was called productive if the CDR3 had no stop codons and remained in frame with V and J, and every other rearrangement was called non-productive. Following IMGT convention, CDR3 was defined as the stretch from the second conserved V-encoded cysteine up to the conserved J-encoded phenylalanine. In an earlier analysis of more than 550 of the donors, sequences lacking an unambiguous match to a single V gene segment were excluded. An earlier analysis of approximately 590 of the donors called V segments functional above 56.7% productive rearrangements and segregating when the between-donor standard deviation exceeded 5%. A statistical classification framework was built to diagnose cytomegalovirus status from the catalog of TCR beta chain sequences. V and J gene assignment, in a later analysis, came from comparing TCR nucleotide sequences with IMGT/GENE-DB human TR gene sequences. The TCRdist pipeline was used in a later analysis to assign CDR3 sequences and most-parsimonious VDJ recombination scenarios. A later analysis defined each TCR beta chain by its CDR3 amino acid sequence plus V-gene family, and excluded reads lacking a unique V-gene family. As a way to deal with suspected cross-contamination and a sequencing artifact, a later analysis dropped 640 or so nucleotide sequences that were highly shared and had low generation probability. For each public chain, a later analysis derived a clonal expansion index from normalized ranks of inferred template counts within each repertoire. In a later analysis, generation probabilities were computed using a VDJ recombination model fitted to out-of-frame rearrangements, and the results were checked against IGoR. A later analysis scored TCR-TCR, TCR-HLA and TCR-CMV co-occurrence with hypergeometric tests, applying a repertoire-size bias correction to TCR pairs. To estimate false discovery rates, a later analysis permuted the HLA or CMV assignments 20 times. A later analysis grouped co-occurring TCRs with DBSCAN, adding TCRdist sequence similarity when clustering within HLA-allele-positive subsets. Repertoires with fewer than 30,000 or more than 120,000 public chains were left out of co-occurrence clustering, as were five repertoires with anomalous nucleotide sharing. This is the immuneACCESS table as TCRdb keeps it, with only in-frame sequences that have V and J called. A part of the clones is gone; compared with another copy, unresolved V genes explain less than half, and the rest is unexplained. That table supplies the V and J calls and clone size; D and trimming were determined from the DNA. The sample table records 200,000 to 250,000 clones; 65% to 75% of these occur just once. The ten largest clones capture under 2% of the sample.

Including the terminal cysteine and phenylalanine, the CDR3 comprises 11 residues. Of all the DNA, just the CDR3 is kept, 33 bases in frame from base 1. The germline V gene (reference sequence) gives CDR1 as LNHDA and CDR2 as SQIVND. V and J are truncated by 7 bases and 7 bases respectively, leaving an intervening sequence of 8 bases. This clone was counted once. The specificity of this receptor is unknown. Base qualities are not recorded, but no much larger clone differs from it by a single base. In total, 500 to 700 healthy bone marrow donors made up the cohort. Cohort members were all nominally healthy when sampled, although unrecorded immune exposures were likely present. The donor tested CMV seronegative and was one of the 352 seronegative cohort members. A peripheral blood sample was provided by each donor, and peripheral blood mononuclear cells were used for TCR beta sequencing. Genomic DNA extraction from the blood cell samples was performed with the Qiagen DNeasy Blood Extraction Kit.

The receptor chain draws on TRBV19 and TRBJ2-1; the D gene remains uncertain. The sequencing input was PBMCs. This clonotype originated in a woman aged 25-40 years in good health and CMV-seronegative. The CDR3 amino acid sequence is: CASNVGNEQFF. The DNA reads as follows: TGTGCCAGTAACGTCGGGAATGAGCAGTTCTTC.